This T cell receptor (beta chain) was recovered during a study of glioma-infiltrating T cells. Study-wide context: Samples included WHO grade II oligodendrogliomas or astrocytomas and initial-diagnosis grade IV glioblastomas.

Germline assignment: CDR1 DFQATT and CDR2 SNEGSKA (reference sequence). V lost 5 bases, J lost 10 bases, and 10 bases lay in between. This CDR3 contains 10 residues. The iRepertoire nested amplicon-rescue multiplex PCR amplified TCR alpha and beta CDR3s from RNA. TCRdb called the multiplex PCR reads again in MiXCR, with one record for every CDR3 protein. The profile covers a few hundred thousand distinct CDR3 sequences, with roughly two fifths appearing a single time and 12% taken by the ten largest. The rearrangement uses TRBV20-1 and TRBJ2-3, with D perhaps matching TRBD2 (6 bases). This TCR came from a human donor with low-grade glioma or glioblastoma, undergoing nonglioma brain surgery, or in good health (not recorded which). The sample taken for sequencing was glioma tissue, nonneoplastic brain tissue, or PBMCs (not recorded which). Here the CDR3 DNA reads TGCAGTGCTTCGGGGGATTCGCAGTATTTT. It codes for CSASGDSQYF.